This is a list of T cell receptor beta chains from one sample in a study of Ad26.COV2.S vaccination and SARS-CoV-2 variants. Repertoires were generated with immunoSEQ multiplex PCR, while TCRdb's copy carries only in-frame clones and drops some. This repertoire shows a few hundred thousand clones, roughly 85% found once; its top ten account for approximately 7.8%. The specimen was peripheral blood, collected in a trial of Ad26.COV2.S vaccine versus placebo. The source is a person between 18 and 59 years old who received the Ad26.COV2.S COVID-19 vaccine or a placebo. Both conserved end residues are part of each CDR3. A D gene is named only where the DNA matches it firmly. Only some rows state a clone size, as once, few, many or a class for expanded clones.

d_call: .; j_call: TRBJ2-4; v_call: TRBV11-2; clone_size: .; cdr3_aa: CASSFGPDLAKNIQYF; cdr3_nt: TGTGCCAGCAGCTTTGGGCCAGATTTAGCCAAAAACATTCAGTACTTC
d_call: .; j_call: TRBJ1-6; v_call: TRBV7-9; clone_size: .; cdr3_aa: CASGPVLGNSPLHF; cdr3_nt: TGTGCCAGCGGCCCAGTATTAGGGAATTCACCCCTCCACTTT
d_call: .; j_call: TRBJ1-1; v_call: TRBV19; clone_size: .; cdr3_aa: CASSKLSRSTEAFF; cdr3_nt: TGTGCCAGTAGTAAGTTAAGTCGGAGCACTGAAGCTTTCTTT
d_call: TRBD2; j_call: TRBJ2-5; v_call: TRBV6-1; clone_size: .; cdr3_aa: CASSASIGGGLETQYF; cdr3_nt: TGTGCCAGCAGTGCTAGCATCGGGGGAGGGCTAGAGACCCAGTACTTC
d_call: .; j_call: TRBJ1-1; v_call: TRBV6-5; clone_size: .; cdr3_aa: CASSYMGAARGVEAFF; cdr3_nt: TGTGCCAGCAGTTACATGGGGGCGGCGCGGGGTGTTGAAGCTTTCTTT
d_call: .; j_call: TRBJ2-1; v_call: TRBV10-3; clone_size: .; cdr3_aa: CAISEQQGVGQFF; cdr3_nt: TGTGCCATCAGCGAGCAACAGGGAGTGGGGCAGTTCTTC
d_call: .; j_call: TRBJ2-2; v_call: TRBV9; clone_size: .; cdr3_aa: CASSVGFNTGELFF; cdr3_nt: TGTGCCAGCAGCGTAGGCTTCAACACCGGGGAGCTGTTTTTT
d_call: TRBD1; j_call: TRBJ1-2; v_call: TRBV16; clone_size: .; cdr3_aa: CASSQLGRTGDGYTF; cdr3_nt: TGTGCCAGCAGCCAATTAGGGAGGACAGGGGATGGCTACACCTTC
d_call: .; j_call: TRBJ2-7; v_call: TRBV6-1; clone_size: .; cdr3_aa: CASSETAPGEQYF; cdr3_nt: TGTGCCAGCAGTGAAACGGCCCCCGGAGAGCAGTACTTC
d_call: .; j_call: TRBJ2-2; v_call: TRBV6-5; clone_size: .; cdr3_aa: CASSPQGHRELFF; cdr3_nt: TGTGCCAGCAGCCCCCAGGGGCACCGGGAGCTGTTTTTT
d_call: TRBD1; j_call: TRBJ1-3; v_call: TRBV11-2; clone_size: .; cdr3_aa: CASSRTGTGNTIYF; cdr3_nt: TGTGCCAGCAGCCGGACAGGGACAGGGAACACCATATATTTT
d_call: TRBD2; j_call: TRBJ2-3; v_call: TRBV4-1; clone_size: .; cdr3_aa: CASSHLLGLGQGTQYF; cdr3_nt: TGCGCCAGCAGCCACCTACTCGGACTAGGGCAGGGTACGCAGTATTTT
d_call: .; j_call: TRBJ2-5; v_call: TRBV5-4; clone_size: .; cdr3_aa: CASSFGNKETQYF; cdr3_nt: TGTGCCAGCAGCTTCGGGAATAAGGAGACCCAGTACTTC
d_call: .; j_call: TRBJ1-2; v_call: TRBV5-1; clone_size: .; cdr3_aa: CASSHRQSGYGYTF; cdr3_nt: TGCGCCAGCAGCCATAGACAGTCCGGCTATGGCTACACCTTC
d_call: .; j_call: TRBJ2-1; v_call: TRBV23-1; clone_size: .; cdr3_aa: CASSQPRVWSFYNEQFF; cdr3_nt: TGCGCCAGCAGTCAGCCCCGTGTCTGGTCGTTCTACAATGAGCAGTTCTTC
d_call: TRBD1; j_call: TRBJ2-1; v_call: TRBV5-5; clone_size: few; cdr3_aa: CASRPGTGVTYNEQFF; cdr3_nt: TGTGCCAGCAGACCCGGGACAGGAGTAACGTACAATGAGCAGTTCTTC
d_call: .; j_call: TRBJ1-3; v_call: TRBV6-5; clone_size: .; cdr3_aa: CASSPDGGDTIYF; cdr3_nt: TGTGCCAGCAGCCCGGACGGTGGAGACACCATATATTTT
d_call: .; j_call: TRBJ2-1; v_call: TRBV7-9; clone_size: .; cdr3_aa: CASSFRPEGSYNEQFF; cdr3_nt: TGTGCCAGCAGCTTCAGGCCGGAGGGGTCCTACAATGAGCAGTTCTTC
d_call: .; j_call: TRBJ2-5; v_call: TRBV6-6; clone_size: .; cdr3_aa: CASRVSGETQYF; cdr3_nt: TGTGCCAGCAGGGTTAGCGGAGAGACCCAGTACTTC
d_call: .; j_call: TRBJ1-2; v_call: TRBV6-7; clone_size: .; cdr3_aa: CASSPCKYGYTF; cdr3_nt: TGTGCCAGCAGTCCCTGCAAGTATGGCTACACCTTC
d_call: TRBD1; j_call: TRBJ1-1; v_call: TRBV2; clone_size: .; cdr3_aa: CASRGTGGGVEAFF; cdr3_nt: TGTGCCAGCAGAGGGACAGGGGGCGGGGTTGAAGCTTTCTTT
d_call: TRBD2; j_call: TRBJ2-3; v_call: TRBV7-3; clone_size: .; cdr3_aa: CASSLAGGTDTQYF; cdr3_nt: TGTGCCAGCAGCCTAGCGGGCGGCACAGATACGCAGTATTTT
d_call: TRBD1; j_call: TRBJ2-5; v_call: TRBV3-1/TRBV3-2; clone_size: .; cdr3_aa: CASSQTGTGVQETQYF; cdr3_nt: TGTGCCAGCAGCCAAACCGGGACAGGGGTCCAAGAGACCCAGTACTTC
d_call: .; j_call: TRBJ1-1; v_call: TRBV7-2; clone_size: .; cdr3_aa: CASSLLGSNTEAFF; cdr3_nt: TGTGCCAGCAGCTTATTGGGCAGCAACACTGAAGCTTTCTTT
d_call: .; j_call: TRBJ2-7; v_call: TRBV27; clone_size: .; cdr3_aa: CASSLRFPDFYEQYF; cdr3_nt: TGTGCCAGCAGTTTAAGGTTTCCTGACTTCTACGAGCAGTACTTC
d_call: .; j_call: TRBJ1-1; v_call: TRBV29-1; clone_size: .; cdr3_aa: CSVAVESVTEAFF; cdr3_nt: TGCAGCGTTGCGGTGGAGTCTGTCACTGAAGCTTTCTTT
d_call: TRBD1; j_call: TRBJ2-1; v_call: TRBV5-1; clone_size: once; cdr3_aa: CASSDSGTGINEQFF; cdr3_nt: TGCGCCAGCAGCGATTCCGGGACAGGGATAAATGAGCAGTTCTTC
d_call: TRBD1; j_call: TRBJ1-1; v_call: TRBV6-1; clone_size: once; cdr3_aa: CASSERDRGVVNTEAFF; cdr3_nt: TGTGCCAGCAGTGAACGGGACAGGGGAGTTGTGAACACTGAAGCTTTCTTT
d_call: .; j_call: TRBJ1-1; v_call: TRBV11-3; clone_size: .; cdr3_aa: CASSLVGGRGTEAFF; cdr3_nt: TGTGCCAGCAGCTTAGTCGGGGGCCGGGGGACTGAAGCTTTCTTT
d_call: TRBD1; j_call: TRBJ2-4; v_call: TRBV4-1; clone_size: .; cdr3_aa: CASRDPGQYTDIQYF; cdr3_nt: TGCGCCAGCAGGGACCCGGGACAGTATACGGACATTCAGTACTTC
d_call: TRBD2; j_call: TRBJ2-7; v_call: TRBV9; clone_size: .; cdr3_aa: CASSATSGGGEQYF; cdr3_nt: TGTGCCAGCAGCGCGACTAGCGGGGGGGGTGAGCAGTACTTC
d_call: TRBD2; j_call: TRBJ2-5; v_call: TRBV7-3; clone_size: .; cdr3_aa: CASSLGRQETQYF; cdr3_nt: TGTGCCAGCAGCCTCGGGAGGCAAGAGACCCAGTACTTC
d_call: .; j_call: TRBJ1-2; v_call: TRBV6-6; clone_size: .; cdr3_aa: CASSYDEGAYGYTF; cdr3_nt: TGTGCCAGCAGTTACGACGAGGGCGCCTATGGCTACACCTTC
d_call: .; j_call: TRBJ1-2; v_call: TRBV30; clone_size: .; cdr3_aa: CAWKAPFILGGYTF; cdr3_nt: TGTGCCTGGAAAGCGCCGTTTATCCTAGGTGGCTACACCTTC
d_call: .; j_call: TRBJ1-2; v_call: TRBV4-2; clone_size: .; cdr3_aa: CASSQDSAGTYGYTF; cdr3_nt: TGTGCCAGCAGCCAAGATAGCGCGGGGACTTATGGCTACACCTTC
d_call: .; j_call: TRBJ1-1; v_call: TRBV6-5; clone_size: .; cdr3_aa: CASRWVGNTEAFF; cdr3_nt: TGTGCCAGCAGGTGGGTAGGAAACACTGAAGCTTTCTTT
d_call: TRBD2; j_call: TRBJ2-5; v_call: TRBV2; clone_size: .; cdr3_aa: CASSDRILAGGYETQYF; cdr3_nt: TGTGCCAGCAGTGACCGGATTTTAGCGGGGGGGTATGAGACCCAGTACTTC
d_call: .; j_call: TRBJ1-2; v_call: TRBV28; clone_size: .; cdr3_aa: CASQKGGYGYTF; cdr3_nt: TGTGCCAGTCAGAAAGGGGGTTATGGCTACACCTTC
d_call: .; j_call: TRBJ2-5; v_call: TRBV7-2; clone_size: .; cdr3_aa: CASRKQGKETQYF; cdr3_nt: TGTGCCAGCAGAAAGCAGGGGAAAGAGACCCAGTACTTC
d_call: .; j_call: TRBJ2-2; v_call: TRBV9; clone_size: .; cdr3_aa: CASSRLGGHNGELFF; cdr3_nt: TGTGCCAGCAGCCGACTGGGGGGGCACAACGGGGAGCTGTTTTTT